Listed here is a single TCR beta chain. What it binds is unknown. These data are taken from a study of blood T cells in healthy people across ages. Study results and limitations: Leaving the PBMCs unsorted stopped any conclusive comparison of naive versus antigen-experienced cells. Donors of long life had a larger count of naive CD4+ cells and greater diversity than aged donors.

Primers used in a second PCR of roughly 6 to 12 cycles were a sample-barcoded 5' primer and a J-beta primer mix. TCRdb processed the 5' RACE reads anew with MiXCR; each CDR3 protein has one entry. This sample has fewer than 2,000,000 distinct CDR3 sequences; almost 35% occur once, and the top ten carry about 11%. The CDR3 loop spans 16 amino acids. The germline V gene encodes CDR1 MNHEY and CDR2 SMNVEV (reference sequence). Germline trimming cut 3 bases from V and 3 bases from J; bases unmatched to any gene: 10. Investigators took 8 to 10 milliliters of peripheral blood from every donor. Total RNA was extracted at no less than 6 micrograms per sample.

The material sequenced was blood. The chain links TRBV27 to TRBJ1-2; the match to TRBD1 covers 7 bases. The sequence was collected from a woman under 40 in good health. The CDR3 is CASSLSTGERDYGYTF. CDR3 DNA: TGTGCCAGCAGTTTGTCAACAGGGGAGAGAGACTATGGCTACACCTTC.